This TCR beta chain stems from a study of vaccination effects on CD4 cells after COVID-19 (dated by TCRdb to 2021 to 2024). Regarding the study in general: Each participant received two doses of an mRNA SARS-CoV-2 vaccine, either BNT162b2 or mRNA-1273. SARS-CoV-2 spike-specific CD4+ TCR repertoires from before and after mRNA vaccination were compared in COVID-19 convalescent patients and in infection-naive vaccine recipients. Altogether, 10 COVID-19 convalescent patients and a few SARS-CoV-2-naive healthy vaccine recipients made up the full study. Cultures from other donors in the study were sequenced using the Oncomine TCR Beta short-read assay on an Illumina iSeq 100.

Cut back by 0 bases and 5 bases, the V and J ends lie 19 bases apart. From the germline V gene, CDR1 is SGHTA and CDR2 is FQGNSA. Counted from cysteine to phenylalanine, this CDR3 has 17 amino acids. This entry keeps only the CDR3 DNA: 51 bases, framed from base 1. On this clone itself: Its cognate antigen has yet to be identified. No much larger clone exists at a distance of one base, and base qualities are not known.

The ViraFEST assay stimulated PBMC with viral peptide pools and then used TCR sequencing to identify antigen-specific CD4+ T cell clonotypes by expansion. After around 11 days of culture, CD4+ T cells were isolated with the EasySep CD4+ T cell isolation kit. Healthy vaccine recipients had no prior SARS-CoV-2 infection, confirmed by negative nucleocapsid antibodies before and after vaccination. Around 2.1 million PBMC per well were cultured with 8.5 to 10 ug/ml peptides in IMDM containing around 5.3% human AB serum, approximately 10 IU/ml IL-2 and gentamicin. On days 3 and 7, half of the culture medium was replaced with fresh IL-2-containing medium. Unless otherwise noted, each peptide stimulation condition was cultured in triplicate wells. PBMC were separated from whole blood using Ficoll-Paque Plus gradient centrifugation and were then either cryopreserved at -140C or used fresh. The overlapping peptide pools covered the spike proteins of SARS-CoV-2 as well as those of the common cold coronaviruses HCoV-NL63, HCoV-OC43 and HCoV-229E. Genomic DNA was extracted from cultured CD4+ T cells with the QIAamp micro DNA kit.

The paper as a whole reports these results and caveats: In healthy vaccine recipients, vaccine-induced clones were almost all SARS-CoV-2 mono-reactive, with only 1 of 255 being cross-reactive with common cold coronaviruses. Clones induced by infection and clones induced by vaccination both contracted markedly at late timepoints after vaccination, which fits with T cell responses waning over time. The study was limited by a small number of convalescent patients and lacked early post-infection timepoints.

The library was prepared using the immunoSEQ multiplex PCR assay. TCR beta CDR3 sequencing was performed on DNA from the cultured, isolated CD4+ T cells. The study's own analysis went as follows. The analysis removed non-productive TCR sequences, trimmed reads to the CDR3 region, and retained only CDR3s that were 7 or more amino acids long. The MANAFEST web app was used to pick out antigen-specific clonotypes by comparing their expansion in peptide wells with that in reference cultures. To count as positive, a clone had to show expansion at FDR<0.05 compared with the reference and with all other wells, an odds ratio above 5, and a frequency above 0.1% in two replicate wells. A clonotype was defined as cross-reactive if the clonotype was significantly expanded both in SARS-CoV-2 spike wells and in at least one common cold coronavirus spike condition. Using the stringdist R package, CDR3 similarity was measured by Levenshtein distance, and unrooted trees were constructed with ape in R 3.6.1. Imported from immuneACCESS, the table was reduced by TCRdb to in-frame sequences with V and J called. These copies leave out some clones; in studies compared against another copy, an unresolved V gene accounts for under half, and the cause of the remainder is not known. V and J calls and clone size are those listed in that table; D and trimming were worked out from the DNA. Within this sample are under 45,000 clones, with roughly 82% of them counted one time only. 2.9% of the sample is held by the ten biggest clonotypes.

This TCR derives from a human donor who received a COVID-19 vaccine. This chain is built from TRBV7-2 and TRBJ1-1; TRBD1 is a possible D gene, resting on 5 matching bases. The sample here was CD4+ T cells from PBMCs cultured with HCoV-NL63 spike peptides, taken before COVID-19 vaccination. The cell subset or site label of this sample denotes: HCoV-NL63 spike overlapping peptide pool stimulation. This receptor carries the CDR3 CASSLATWDSRGTEAFF. The DNA reads TGTGCCAGCAGCTTAGCTACCTGGGACTCTCGAGGGACTGAAGCTTTCTTT.